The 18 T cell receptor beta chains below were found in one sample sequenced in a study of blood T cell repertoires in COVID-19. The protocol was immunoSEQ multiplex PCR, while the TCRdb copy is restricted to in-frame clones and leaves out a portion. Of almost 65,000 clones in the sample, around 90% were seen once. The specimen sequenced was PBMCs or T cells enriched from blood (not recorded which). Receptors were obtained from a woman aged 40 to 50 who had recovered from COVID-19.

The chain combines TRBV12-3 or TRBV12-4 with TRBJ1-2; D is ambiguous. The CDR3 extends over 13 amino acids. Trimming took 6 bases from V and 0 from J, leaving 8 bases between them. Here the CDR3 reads CASRALTNYGYTF. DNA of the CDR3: TGTGCCAGCAGGGCCCTTACTAACTATGGCTACACCTTC.

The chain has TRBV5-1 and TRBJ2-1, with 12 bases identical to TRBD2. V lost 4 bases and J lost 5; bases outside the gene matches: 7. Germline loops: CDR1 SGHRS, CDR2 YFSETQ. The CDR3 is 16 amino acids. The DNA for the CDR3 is TGCGCCAGCAGCCCCCAGACTAGCGGGGGTCACAATGAGCAGTTCTTC. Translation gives CASSPQTSGGHNEQFF.

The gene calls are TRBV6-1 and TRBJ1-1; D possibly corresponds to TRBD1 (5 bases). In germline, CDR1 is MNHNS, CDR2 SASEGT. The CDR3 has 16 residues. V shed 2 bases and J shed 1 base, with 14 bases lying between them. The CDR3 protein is CASSEYEGAWNTEAFF. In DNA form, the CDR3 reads TGTGCCAGCAGTGAATACGAAGGGGCATGGAACACTGAAGCTTTCTTT.

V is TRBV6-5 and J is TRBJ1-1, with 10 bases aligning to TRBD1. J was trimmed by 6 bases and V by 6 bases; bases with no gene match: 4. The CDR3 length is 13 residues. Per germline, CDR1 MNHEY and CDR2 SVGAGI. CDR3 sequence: CASSGTGVAEAFF. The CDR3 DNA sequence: TGTGCCAGCAGCGGGACAGGGGTTGCTGAAGCTTTCTTT.

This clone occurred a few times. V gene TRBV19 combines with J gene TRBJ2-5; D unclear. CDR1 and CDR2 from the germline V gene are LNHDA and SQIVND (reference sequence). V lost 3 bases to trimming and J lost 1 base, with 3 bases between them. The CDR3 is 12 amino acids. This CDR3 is CASSMSQETQYF. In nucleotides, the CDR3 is TGTGCCAGTAGTATGAGCCAAGAGACCCAGTACTTC.

The CDR3 loop reads CASSSTGQYGYTF. The CDR3 DNA sequence: TGTGCCAGCAGCTCCACGGGACAGTATGGCTACACCTTC. The chain joins TRBV11-3 to TRBJ1-2; 7 bases map to TRBD1. Germline values: CDR1 SGHNT, CDR2 YENEEA. Germline trimming cut 4 bases from V and 5 bases from J; bases unmatched to any gene: 4. CDR3 length: 13 residues.

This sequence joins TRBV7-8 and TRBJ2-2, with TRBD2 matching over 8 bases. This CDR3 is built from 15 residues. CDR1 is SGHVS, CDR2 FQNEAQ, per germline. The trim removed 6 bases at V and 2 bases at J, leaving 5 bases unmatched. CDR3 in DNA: TGTGCCAGCAGTGTTAGCGGGGCTAACACCGGGGAGCTGTTTTTT. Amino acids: CASSVSGANTGELFF.

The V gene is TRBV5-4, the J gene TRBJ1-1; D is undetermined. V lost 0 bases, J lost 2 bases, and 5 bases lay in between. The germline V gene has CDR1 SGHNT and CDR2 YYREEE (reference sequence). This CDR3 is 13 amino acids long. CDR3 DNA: TGTGCCAGCAGCTTGGGACTTAACACTGAAGCTTTCTTT. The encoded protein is CASSLGLNTEAFF.

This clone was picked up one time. CDR3 amino acids: CASSLGTGSDEQYF. As DNA, the CDR3 is TGTGCCAGCAGTTTGGGGACAGGGTCCGACGAGCAGTACTTC. The genes are TRBV27 and TRBJ2-7, with 9 bases fitting TRBD1. CDR1 is MNHEY and CDR2 is SMNVEV in the germline V gene (reference sequence). The CDR3 is made up of 14 amino acids. The V segment lost 3 bases and the J segment 5 bases; nucleotides outside the gene matches: 5.

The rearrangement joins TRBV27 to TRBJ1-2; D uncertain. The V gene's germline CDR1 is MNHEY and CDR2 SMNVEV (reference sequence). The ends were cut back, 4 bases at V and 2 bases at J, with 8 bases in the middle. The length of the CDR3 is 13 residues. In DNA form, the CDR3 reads TGTGCCAGCAGTTCCCGTCCCAACTATGGCTACACCTTC. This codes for CASSSRPNYGYTF.

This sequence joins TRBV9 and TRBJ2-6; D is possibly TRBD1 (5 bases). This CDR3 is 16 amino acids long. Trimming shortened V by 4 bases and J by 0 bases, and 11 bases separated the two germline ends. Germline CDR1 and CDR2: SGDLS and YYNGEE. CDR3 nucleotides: TGTGCCAGCAGCCCAGGGCTACTCTCTGGGGCCAACGTCCTGACTTTC. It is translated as CASSPGLLSGANVLTF.

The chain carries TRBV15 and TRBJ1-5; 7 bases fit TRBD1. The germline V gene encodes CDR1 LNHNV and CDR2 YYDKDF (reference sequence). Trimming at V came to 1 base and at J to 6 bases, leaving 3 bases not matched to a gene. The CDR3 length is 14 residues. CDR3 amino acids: CATSRAGGAQPQHF. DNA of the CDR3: TGTGCCACCAGCAGAGCAGGGGGAGCTCAGCCCCAGCATTTT.

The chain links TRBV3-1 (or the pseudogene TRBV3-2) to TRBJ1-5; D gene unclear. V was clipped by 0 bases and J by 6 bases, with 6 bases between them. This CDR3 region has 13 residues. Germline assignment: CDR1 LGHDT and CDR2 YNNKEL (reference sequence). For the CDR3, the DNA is TGTGCCAGCAGCCAAGATGTGAGTCAGCCCCAGCATTTT. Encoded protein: CASSQDVSQPQHF.

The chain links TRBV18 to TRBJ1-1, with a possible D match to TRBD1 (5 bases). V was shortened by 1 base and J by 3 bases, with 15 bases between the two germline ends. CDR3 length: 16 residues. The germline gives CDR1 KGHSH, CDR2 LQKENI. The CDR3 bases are TGTGCCAGCTCACCACAAGGATCCGGGGGGGACACTGAAGCTTTCTTT. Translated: CASSPQGSGGDTEAFF.

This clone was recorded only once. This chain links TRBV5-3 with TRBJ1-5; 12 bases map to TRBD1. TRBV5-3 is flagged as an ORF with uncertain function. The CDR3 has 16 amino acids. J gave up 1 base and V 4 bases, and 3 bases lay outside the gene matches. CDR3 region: CARSGGTGGSNQPQHF. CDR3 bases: TGTGCCAGAAGCGGAGGGACAGGGGGCAGCAATCAGCCCCAGCATTTT.

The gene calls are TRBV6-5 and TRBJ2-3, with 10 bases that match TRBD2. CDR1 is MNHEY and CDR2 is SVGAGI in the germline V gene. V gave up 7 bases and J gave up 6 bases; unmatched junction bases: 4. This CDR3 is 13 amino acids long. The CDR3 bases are TGTGCCAGCACGGCTAGCGGGGGTGATACGCAGTATTTT. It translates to CASTASGGDTQYF.

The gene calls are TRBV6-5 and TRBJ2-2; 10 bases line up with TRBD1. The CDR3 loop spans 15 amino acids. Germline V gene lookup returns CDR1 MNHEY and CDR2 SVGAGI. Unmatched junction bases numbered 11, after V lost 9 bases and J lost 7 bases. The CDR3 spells CASRQGASSIGELFF. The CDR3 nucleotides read TGTGCCAGTAGACAGGGGGCGAGTAGTATCGGGGAGCTGTTTTTT.

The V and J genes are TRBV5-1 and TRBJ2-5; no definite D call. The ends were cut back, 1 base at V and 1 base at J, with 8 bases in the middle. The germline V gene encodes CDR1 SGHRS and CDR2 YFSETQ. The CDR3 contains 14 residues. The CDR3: CASSLMPSQETQYF. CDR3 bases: TGCGCCAGCAGCTTGATGCCCAGCCAAGAGACCCAGTACTTC.